Listed below are T cell receptor beta chains from one sample, sequenced in a study of CD8+ T cells in alopecia areata. The protocol was immunoSEQ multiplex PCR, while the TCRdb copy is restricted to in-frame clones and leaves out a portion. The sample holds approximately 200,000 clones, about three fifths seen once. Specimen: CD4+ T cells sorted from blood, collected at week 4, from a patient treated with tofacitinib. Receptor source: a human donor with alopecia areata. CDR3s include the opening cysteine and the closing phenylalanine or tryptophan. A D gene is named only where the DNA matches it firmly. Clone size is stated in some rows and not others, as once, few, many or a class when expanded.

.	.	TRBV5-1	TRBJ2-2	TGCGCCAGCAGCTTGGCCCCAGCCGGCGGGGAGCTGTTTTTT	CASSLAPAGGELFF
.	.	TRBV25-1	TRBJ2-7	TGTGCCAGCAGTGAGCCCTACAGGGACTACGAGCAGTACTTC	CASSEPYRDYEQYF
.	TRBD1	TRBV7-9	TRBJ1-2	TGTGCCAGCAGCTTACAGGGGGCGGCTGGCTACACCTTC	CASSLQGAAGYTF
.	.	TRBV6-1	TRBJ1-1	TGTGCCAGCAGTGAGCCCAGAACGACGCACACTGAAGCTTTCTTT	CASSEPRTTHTEAFF
few	.	TRBV19	TRBJ2-7	TGTGCCAGTCCATTCACGGGCTACGAGCAGTACTTC	CASPFTGYEQYF
.	.	TRBV30	TRBJ1-5	TGTGCCTGGAGTGGACACCCCAATCAGCCCCAGCATTTT	CAWSGHPNQPQHF
few	TRBD2	TRBV2	TRBJ2-1	TGTGCCAGCAGTCGGCGGGAGATCGGCCATGAGCAGTTCTTC	CASSRREIGHEQFF
.	.	TRBV28	TRBJ2-3	TGTGCCAGCAGTTTGTCGGGGGATGTGGATACGCAGTATTTT	CASSLSGDVDTQYF
once	.	TRBV5-1	TRBJ2-5	TGCGCCAGCAGGCCAGGGAGGTACCAAGAGACCCAGTACTTC	CASRPGRYQETQYF
.	.	TRBV7-8	TRBJ1-2	TGTGCCAGCAGCTTAGCGCGACAAGCTAACTATGGCTACACCTTC	CASSLARQANYGYTF
.	TRBD1	TRBV2	TRBJ1-2	TGTGCCAGCAGTCGACAGGGGGCAGGGGATGGCTACACCTTC	CASSRQGAGDGYTF
.	.	TRBV9	TRBJ2-7	TGTGCCAGCAGCTTAGGGGGTCCCAGAGAGTGGCAGTACTTC	CASSLGGPREWQYF
.	TRBD2	TRBV29-1	TRBJ2-3	TGCAGCGGGACTAGAGCGCCAGATACGCAGTATTTT	CSGTRAPDTQYF
.	.	TRBV7-2	TRBJ2-7	TGTGCCAGCAGCGGGCCAGGGACGCGATACGAGCAGTACTTC	CASSGPGTRYEQYF
.	.	TRBV30	TRBJ1-4	TGTGCCTGGAGTGCGGCAACTAATGAAAAACTGTTTTTT	CAWSAATNEKLFF
.	.	TRBV5-1	TRBJ2-2	TGCGCCAGCAGCTTGCCGCCTTCGACCACCGGGGAGCTGTTTTTT	CASSLPPSTTGELFF
.	.	TRBV29-1	TRBJ2-7	TGCAGCGTTGACGCGGCCCTCAGCGGCAAGCAGTACTTC	CSVDAALSGKQYF
.	TRBD1	TRBV7-9	TRBJ2-7	TGTGCCAGCAGCATCACGACAGGGATCTACGAGCAGTACTTC	CASSITTGIYEQYF
few	.	TRBV4-1	TRBJ1-4	TGCGCCAGCAGCCAAGTCGGCGAAAAACTGTTTTTT	CASSQVGEKLFF
.	.	TRBV6-6	TRBJ1-2	TGTGCCAGCAGTTACTCCAGGGACGGCTACACCTTC	CASSYSRDGYTF
.	.	TRBV5-6	TRBJ1-2	TGTGCCAGCAGCTACGGACGGGTTTGGGATGGCTACACCTTC	CASSYGRVWDGYTF
.	TRBD1	TRBV19	TRBJ2-6	TGTGCCAGTAGTATAGTCCGGACAGGGGGCGTCTCTGGGGCCAACGTCCTGACCTTC	CASSIVRTGGVSGANVLTF
.	.	TRBV30	TRBJ2-5	TGTGCCTGGAGTGTAGACTTCGGACTGGGGACCCAGTACTTC	CAWSVDFGLGTQYF
.	TRBD2	TRBV18	TRBJ2-3	TGTGCCAGCTCACTATGGACTAGCGGCACAGATACGCAGTATTTT	CASSLWTSGTDTQYF
once	.	TRBV11-2	TRBJ2-2	TGTGCCAGCAGCTTAGTTACCACCACTACCGGGGAGCTGTTTTTT	CASSLVTTTTGELFF
.	.	TRBV4-2	TRBJ1-5	TGTGCCAGCAGCCAAGATCTCGGGGGCGGAGATAGCAATCAGCCCCAGCATTTT	CASSQDLGGGDSNQPQHF
few	.	TRBV27	TRBJ2-3	TGTGCCAGCAGTTTGCAGGGAGACACAGATACGCAGTATTTT	CASSLQGDTDTQYF
few	.	TRBV18	TRBJ2-2	TGTGCCAGCTCCCCACTAGACAAGAACACCGGGGAGCTGTTTTTT	CASSPLDKNTGELFF
.	TRBD1	TRBV7-2	TRBJ2-4	TGTGCCAGCAGCCCTGCTGGGACAGGGGTTCATCTAGCCAAAAACATTCAGTACTTC	CASSPAGTGVHLAKNIQYF
few	.	TRBV4-1	TRBJ2-7	TGCGCCAGCAGCCAAGATGGAGGGACAGCCGGCTACGAGCAGTACTTC	CASSQDGGTAGYEQYF
.	TRBD1	TRBV4-1	TRBJ2-5	TGCGCCAGCAGCCACGGGACAGGGCCAGAGACCCAGTACTTC	CASSHGTGPETQYF
few	TRBD2	TRBV29-1	TRBJ2-5	TGCAGCGCAGGACTAGCGGGAAAAGAGACCCAGTACTTC	CSAGLAGKETQYF
.	.	TRBV30	TRBJ1-5	TGTGCCTGGAGTCCGCCTGATCAGCCCCAGCATTTT	CAWSPPDQPQHF
.	.	TRBV30	TRBJ2-3	TGTGCCTGGAGTGGGGGGGGCACAGATACGCAGTATTTT	CAWSGGGTDTQYF
.	.	TRBV6-6	TRBJ2-1	TGTGCCAGCAGTTACTCGAAATCCGGGCGGTACAATGAGCAGTTCTTC	CASSYSKSGRYNEQFF
.	TRBD2	TRBV7-2	TRBJ2-7	TGTGCCAGCAGCACGACACAGGGACTAGCGGACACCTACGAGCAGTACTTC	CASSTTQGLADTYEQYF
.	TRBD1	TRBV29-1	TRBJ2-2	TGCAGCGTTCTCGACAGGGGGTACACCGGGGAGCTGTTTTTT	CSVLDRGYTGELFF
many	TRBD2	TRBV28	TRBJ2-1	TGTGCCAGCAGTTTACCGTTTGGGAGGGGAAGAGGGACTAGCGCCTACAATGAGCAGTTCTTC	CASSLPFGRGRGTSAYNEQFF
.	.	TRBV5-1	TRBJ2-1	TGCGCCAGCAGCTTTTGGGCGGGCTCCTACAATGAGCAGTTCTTC	CASSFWAGSYNEQFF
.	TRBD1	TRBV29-1	TRBJ2-1	TGCAGCGTTGAAGATCGTAGGTTTTTCGACAGGGGGCCAAGCTCCTACAATGAGCAGTTCTTC	CSVEDRRFFDRGPSSYNEQFF
.	.	TRBV30	TRBJ2-1	TGTGCCTGGAGTGTGAGGGGGGTTGGTGAGCAGTTCTTC	CAWSVRGVGEQFF
.	.	TRBV28	TRBJ2-7	TGTGCCAGCAGTTTACCCGGGACAAGATCCTCCGAGCAGTACTTC	CASSLPGTRSSEQYF
.	.	TRBV25-1	TRBJ2-7	TGTGCCAGCAGTGACGGGTCGGGGCGGTACTACGAGCAGTACTTC	CASSDGSGRYYEQYF
.	TRBD2	TRBV29-1	TRBJ2-1	TGCAGCGCAGGGACTAGCGGGAGGGCCGGGAATGAGCAGTTCTTC	CSAGTSGRAGNEQFF
.	.	TRBV27	TRBJ2-5	TGTGCCAGCAAAGACTATCGCCAAGAGACCCAGTACTTC	CASKDYRQETQYF
.	.	TRBV5-4	TRBJ2-5	TGTGCCAGCAGCTTGGGGGGATCAGAGACCCAGTACTTC	CASSLGGSETQYF
.	TRBD1	TRBV7-2	TRBJ1-1	TGTGCCAGCAGCTTAGCGAAACAGGGAAGCCGACAGGGGACCTACACTGAAGCTTTCTTT	CASSLAKQGSRQGTYTEAFF
.	.	TRBV9	TRBJ2-1	TGTGCCAGCAGCGTAGGAGGAGGACCCTACAATGAGCAGTTCTTC	CASSVGGGPYNEQFF
few	TRBD1	TRBV6-6	TRBJ2-4	TGTGCCAGCAGCCCCGGGACAGGGGCCAAAAACATTCAGTACTTC	CASSPGTGAKNIQYF
.	TRBD2	TRBV2	TRBJ2-7	TGTGCCAGCAGGACTAGCTTCTACGAGCAGTACTTC	CASRTSFYEQYF